This T cell receptor (beta chain) came from a study of cytomegalovirus exposure and HLA in healthy donors. The PCR used 60 Vbeta and 13 Jbeta primers. The assay was immunoSEQ multiplex PCR, and TCRdb's table has in-frame clones only and misses some. The repertoire has 140,000 to 150,000 clones, under 85% of them found once; the top ten carry 6.5% to 8.5%. V lost 0 bases to trimming and J lost 6 bases, with 12 bases between them. Germline loops: CDR1 SGHAT, CDR2 FQNNGV. The CDR3 has 14 residues. The chain uses TRBV11-2 and TRBJ2-7; unclear D gene. Specimen: PBMCs. The receptor's source is a woman aged 35 to 49 in good health and CMV-seropositive. The CDR3 sequence is CASSLDQALSEQYF. DNA of the CDR3: TGTGCCAGCAGCTTAGATCAGGCGTTAAGCGAGCAGTACTTC.